Below are 9 T cell receptor beta chains sequenced from a single sample in a study of blood T cell repertoires in COVID-19 (dated by TCRdb to 2018 to 2021). Library preparation used the immunoSEQ multiplex PCR assay. Entries here come from immuneACCESS through TCRdb and include only in-frame sequences with V and J called. Some clones fail to appear in such tables; in the studies checked, an unresolved V gene covers under half of the shortfall, and the cause of the remainder is unknown. This sample holds tens of thousands of clones; approximately 90% were observed only once. Around 2.5% of the sample rests with the top ten. Material: peripheral blood. Every receptor here comes from a man aged 50-59 years with active COVID-19.

This clone has more than one count but fewer than ten. V usage is TRBV4-1 and J usage is TRBJ2-7, with TRBD2 as a possible D gene (6 bases). V was shortened by 4 bases and J by 2 bases, with 12 bases between the two germline ends. The germline gives CDR1 MGHRA, CDR2 YSYEKL. This CDR3 comprises 14 residues. The chain's CDR3 is CASSLRDSAYEQYF. In DNA form, the CDR3 reads TGCGCCAGCAGCCTACGGGACTCCGCCTACGAGCAGTACTTC.

J is TRBJ2-1 and V is TRBV4-1, with 9 bases aligning to TRBD2. CDR3 length: 15 residues. V was pared by 4 bases and J by 8 bases, with 9 bases of the junction left unmatched. The V gene's germline CDR1 is MGHRA and CDR2 YSYEKL. The CDR3 bases are TGCGCCAGCAGCCGGCGGGAGGGCCTAGGGGATGAGCAGTTCTTC. Residues: CASSRREGLGDEQFF.

The genes are TRBV11-3 and TRBJ2-2, with 8 nucleotides matching TRBD2. V was clipped by 8 bases and J by 7 bases; unmatched bases: 15. This CDR3 contains 16 residues. In germline, CDR1 is SGHNT, CDR2 YENEEA. This CDR3 is CASRDPGGGKNGELFF. The CDR3 DNA reads TGTGCCAGCCGTGACCCCGGGGGGGGTAAAAACGGGGAGCTGTTTTTT.

CDR3 sequence reads: CAISGTWTSGDYNEQFF. The CDR3 DNA sequence: TGTGCCATCAGTGGGACCTGGACTAGCGGGGATTACAATGAGCAGTTCTTC. The genes are TRBV10-3 and TRBJ2-1; 12 bases are shared with TRBD2. Per germline, CDR1 ENHRY and CDR2 SYGVKD. Losses at the gene ends were 4 bases for V and 4 bases for J; bases not matched to a gene: 8. The CDR3 has 17 residues.

V gene TRBV5-1 combines with J gene TRBJ2-3; 9 bases agree with TRBD2. The ends lost 7 bases at V and 2 bases at J; junction bases unmatched: 11. Germline assignment: CDR1 SGHRS and CDR2 YFSETQ. The CDR3 extends over 16 amino acids. The CDR3 loop reads CASGITGLAFTDTQYF. CDR3 sequence (DNA): TGCGCCAGCGGTATTACAGGACTAGCGTTCACAGATACGCAGTATTTT.

The chain carries TRBV7-2 and TRBJ2-5; D possibly corresponds to TRBD2 (6 bases). This CDR3 region has 13 residues. Deletions cut 6 bases from V and 5 bases from J, with 13 bases between. Germline V CDR1 and CDR2: SGHTA, FQGNSA. The CDR3 nucleotides read TGTGCCAGCAGTCTCGGAGGGCGTGAGACCCAGTACTTC. Translated: CASSLGGRETQYF. Full variable domain (remainder filled in from reference TRBV7-2 and TRBJ2-5): GAGVSQSPSNKVTEKGKDVELRCDPISGHTALYWYRQSLGQGLEFLIYFQGNSAPDKSGLPSDRFSAERTGGSVSTLTIQRTQQEDSAVYLCASSLGGRETQYFGPGTRLLVL.

The V and J genes are TRBV5-1 and TRBJ1-3; unclear D gene. This CDR3 is built from 15 residues. CDR1 is SGHRS and CDR2 is YFSETQ in the germline V gene. V lost 2 bases and J 0 bases, leaving 9 bases between the germline ends. The DNA for the CDR3 is TGCGCCAGCAGCTTCGGGGAGACCTCTGGAAACACCATATATTTT. Its protein product is CASSFGETSGNTIYF.

The chain has TRBV19 and TRBJ2-1, with D perhaps TRBD1 (6 bases). Germline V lookup: CDR1 LNHDA, CDR2 SQIVND (reference sequence). The CDR3 has 14 residues. V shed 0 bases and J shed 9 bases, with 12 bases lying between them. In nucleotides, the CDR3 is TGTGCCAGTAGTATAGATTCGCTAGGGGGTGAGCAGTTCTTC. Amino acids: CASSIDSLGGEQFF.

The genes are TRBV2 and TRBJ1-1; D possibly corresponds to TRBD1 (5 bases). Germline CDR1 reads SNHLY; CDR2 reads FYNNEI. V lost 7 bases, J lost 0 bases, and 12 bases lay in between. CDR3 length: 14 residues. CDR3 sequence (DNA): TGTGCCAGCATCACCGGGACTGTGAACACTGAAGCTTTCTTT. This translates into CASITGTVNTEAFF.